Following are 6 T cell receptor beta chains from one sample sequenced in a study of blood T cell repertoires in COVID-19 (dated by TCRdb to 2018 to 2021). Receptor amplification or capture employed the immunoSEQ multiplex PCR assay. The immuneACCESS repertoire file appears here via TCRdb, limited to in-frame rearrangements. These files lack a portion of the clones; in checked studies, under half of the deficit traces to unresolved V genes, and the cause of the others is not known. The sample profile shows about 370,000 clones; 89% of them were found once. The ten largest clones capture around 2.8% of the sample. Source material: peripheral blood. These receptors came from a woman aged 25 to 39 with COVID-19, enrolled during active disease.

The chain couples TRBV27 to TRBJ1-5, with 7 bases lining up with TRBD1. The CDR3 contains 15 residues. V was clipped by 5 bases and J by 2 bases; unmatched bases: 6. Germline lookup yields CDR1 MNHEY and CDR2 SMNVEV (reference sequence). The CDR3 nucleotides are TGTGCCAGCAGTGAGCAGGGACAGCGCAATCAGCCCCAGCATTTT. Protein sequence: CASSEQGQRNQPQHF.

This chain links TRBV25-1 with TRBJ1-3, with D possibly matching TRBD1 (5 bases). CDR1 and CDR2 from the germline V gene are MGHDK and SYGVNS. With 3 bases removed from V and 4 bases from J, the gap between germline ends came to 10 bases. This CDR3 comprises 14 residues. CDR3 sequence: CASSDRAGGNTIYF. CDR3 DNA sequence: TGTGCCAGCAGTGACAGGGCTGGAGGAAACACCATATATTTT.

J is TRBJ1-6 and V is TRBV7-9; D unclear. This CDR3 is 14 amino acids long. Trimming took off 5 bases at V and 7 bases at J, with 12 bases between the two ends. Germline assignment: CDR1 SEHNR and CDR2 FQNEAQ (reference sequence). The CDR3 DNA sequence: TGTGCCAGCAGCGTAGGAGGCCCGAATTCACCCCTCCACTTT. This gives the protein CASSVGGPNSPLHF.

In this sample, this clone turned up a few times. This sequence joins TRBV7-2 and TRBJ2-3; 7 bases map to TRBD2. This CDR3 has 14 residues. Germline V CDR1 and CDR2: SGHTA, FQGNSA. The ends lost 5 bases at V and 7 bases at J; junction bases unmatched: 9. CDR3: CASSTSTSQHTQYF. In DNA form, the CDR3 reads TGTGCCAGCAGCACATCGACTAGCCAGCATACGCAGTATTTT.

This chain connects TRBV7-9 to TRBJ1-1, with 9 positions matching TRBD1. The CDR3 spans 16 residues. Germline CDR1 SEHNR, CDR2 FQNEAQ (reference sequence). Germline trimming cut 5 bases from V and 3 bases from J; bases unmatched to any gene: 10. The CDR3 bases are TGTGCCAGCAGCCGACCGCCGGGACAGGGAGACACTGAAGCTTTCTTT. This codes for CASSRPPGQGDTEAFF.

The CDR3 sequence: CASSRQGALEKLFF. CDR3 sequence (DNA): TGTGCCAGCAGCCGACAGGGGGCTCTTGAAAAACTGTTTTTT. This chain links TRBV7-9 with TRBJ1-4, with 10 bases fitting TRBD1. The CDR3 consists of 14 residues. Germline CDR1 is SEHNR and CDR2 is FQNEAQ (reference sequence). V was clipped by 5 bases and J by 7 bases; unmatched bases: 4.